The source of this T cell receptor (beta chain) is a study of T cells expressing NK-cell markers. Turning to the study itself: Sorted CD3+CD56+NKG2C+, CD3+CD56+NKG2C- and CD3+CD56-NKG2C+ T-cell subsets were beta-chain profiled.

The germline V gene encodes CDR1 LNHNV and CDR2 YYDKDF (reference sequence). The CDR3 covers 13 residues. Following a re-call of the 5' RACE reads, TCRdb has one entry per CDR3 protein and lacks DNA. Here the sample table reports a few hundred thousand distinct CDR3 sequences. The genes are TRBV15 and TRBJ2-1; TCRdb reports TRBD1, a call that lacks DNA to check it against. Sample: blood T cells: a sorted CD56 or NKG2C T cell subset, CD4+ or CD8+ T cells, or bulk PBMC T cells (not recorded which). This TCR derives from a man between 18 and 29 years old in good health. The CDR3 region is CATSGTGYNEQFF. The variable domain in full, with the rest retrieved from reference TRBV15 and TRBJ2-1, is DAMVIQNPRYQVTQFGKPVTLSCSQTLNHNVMYWYQQKSSQAPKLLFHYYDKDFNNEADTPDNFQSRRPNTSFCFLDIRSPGLGDTAMYLCATSGTGYNEQFFGPGTRLTVL.